Below, 28 T cell receptor beta chains from the same sample are listed, as sequenced in a study of identical twins. TCRdb passed the 5' RACE reads through MiXCR, listing each CDR3 protein once. The sample holds some 500,000 distinct CDR3 sequences, less than 25% seen once. These same data were also listed under a study on T cells expressing NK-cell markers.

The sequenced material came from CD4+ T cells sorted from blood. These receptors came from a woman between 18 and 29 years old in good health.

Concerning this clonotype itself: One end of the junction fails to match germline, which may point to a read error. J is TRBJ2-1 and V is TRBV20-1; 10 nucleotides agree with TRBD2. The length of the CDR3 is 16 residues. Germline V gene data show CDR1 as DFQATT and CDR2 as SNEGSKA (reference sequence). The CDR3 DNA follows: TGCAATGCTAGAGATCTGGAGGGACTAGCGAGCAATGAGCAGTTCTTC. Its protein product is CNARDLEGLASNEQFF.

In this sample, this clonotype turned up a few times. The rearrangement uses TRBV5-1 and TRBJ2-7; D remains unclear. The CDR3 covers 12 residues. Germline V gene data show CDR1 as SGHRS and CDR2 as YFSETQ. V gave up 4 bases and J gave up 5 bases, with 10 bases separating them. The DNA for the CDR3 is TGCGCCAGCAGCCTCGACCTCCACGAGCAGTACTTC. This encodes CASSLDLHEQYF.

This clonotype was picked up a small number of times. The chain has TRBV5-1 and TRBJ1-1; tentatively, D is TRBD1 (6 bases). Germline values: CDR1 SGHRS, CDR2 YFSETQ. The ends were cut back, 2 bases at V and 3 bases at J, with 11 bases in the middle. This CDR3 contains 14 residues. DNA for the CDR3: TGCGCCAGCAGCTTTCAGGGGCCGGACACTGAAGCTTTCTTT. This translates into CASSFQGPDTEAFF.

The rearrangement uses TRBV20-1 and TRBJ2-1, with TRBD2 identical over 9 bases. Germline trimming cut 5 bases from V and 8 bases from J; bases unmatched to any gene: 7. The CDR3 is made up of 13 amino acids. The V gene's germline CDR1 is DFQATT and CDR2 SNEGSKA (reference sequence). CDR3 protein: CSARASGIDEQFF. The CDR3 DNA follows: TGCAGTGCTCGGGCTAGCGGGATCGATGAGCAGTTCTTC.

V usage is TRBV5-1 and J usage is TRBJ2-1, with TRBD1 identical over 9 bases. After removal of 0 bases from V and 4 bases from J, the junction contained 8 bases not matched to a gene. CDR3 length: 17 amino acids. Germline V gene sequence: CDR1 SGHRS, CDR2 YFSETQ. The CDR3 is CASSLVKQGASYNEQFF. The CDR3 coding sequence is TGCGCCAGCAGCTTGGTCAAACAGGGGGCCTCTTACAATGAGCAGTTCTTC.

This clonotype was detected many times. The rearrangement joins TRBV20-1 to TRBJ2-1; 8 bases line up with TRBD1. CDR3 size: 11 residues. Germline V lookup: CDR1 DFQATT, CDR2 SNEGSKA (reference sequence). The junction had 8 bases not matched to a gene; V was cut back by 5 bases and J by 14 bases. CDR3 nucleotides: TGCAGTGCTGGACAGGGTAGGGGTGAGTTCTTC. Translated, it gives CSAGQGRGEFF.

This clonotype appeared a few times. The chain uses TRBV7-2 and TRBJ2-1, with D uncertain. Germline values: CDR1 SGHTA, CDR2 FQGNSA. V was shortened by 5 bases and J by 1 base, with 18 bases between the two germline ends. The CDR3 is 17 residues long. CDR3 loop: CASSPSSRVLSYNEQFF. The CDR3 DNA reads as TGTGCCAGCAGCCCCTCCTCTCGGGTCCTATCCTACAATGAGCAGTTCTTC.

The chain carries TRBV3-1 and TRBJ2-5; unclear D gene. This CDR3 has 12 amino acids. Trimming cost V 4 bases and J 5 bases, with 8 bases left between them. CDR1 and CDR2 (germline): LGHDT, YNNKEL (reference sequence). As DNA, the CDR3 is TGTGCCAGCAGCCTCCAGATGGAGACCCAGTACTTC. This sequence encodes CASSLQMETQYF.

This rearrangement joins TRBV2 to TRBJ1-3; the D is unclear. Germline lookup yields CDR1 SNHLY and CDR2 FYNNEI. With 4 bases removed from V and 3 bases from J, the gap between germline ends came to 7 bases. The CDR3 totals 13 residues. In DNA, the CDR3 is TGTGCCAGCAGTGCGGGAAATGGAAACACCATATATTTT. It yields the protein CASSAGNGNTIYF.

Only a few counts were recorded for this clonotype. J is TRBJ1-1 and V is TRBV12-3 or TRBV12-4; D remains unclear. Trimming removed 5 bases from V and 0 bases from J, with 10 bases in between. The CDR3 consists of 14 residues. The CDR3: CASSRRLMNTEAFF. CDR3 DNA: TGTGCCAGCAGTCGACGGCTAATGAACACTGAAGCTTTCTTT.

Only a few counts were recorded for this clonotype. The chain recombines TRBV12-3 or TRBV12-4 with TRBJ2-1, with 9 bases aligning to TRBD1. V trimming: 7 bases; J trimming: 6 bases; junction bases outside the gene matches: 10. CDR3 length: 15 amino acids. The CDR3 loop reads CASTPRDRASNEQFF. For the CDR3, the DNA is TGTGCCAGCACTCCCCGGGACAGGGCCTCCAATGAGCAGTTCTTC.

This clonotype has a count of ten or more. J is TRBJ2-7 and V is TRBV12-3 or TRBV12-4; D gene ambiguous. CDR3 length: 12 residues. The ends were cut back, 1 base at V and 9 bases at J, with 10 bases in the middle. DNA for the CDR3: TGTGCCAGCAGTTTAGAGGGTTTCGTGCAGTACTTC. Translating it yields CASSLEGFVQYF.

In this sample, this clonotype turned up many times. Relative to the germline gene, one junction end is altered; a read error may explain this. This chain uses TRBV9 with TRBJ2-1; 9 nucleotides agree with TRBD2. Germline CDR1 SGDLS, CDR2 YYNGEE. The CDR3 contains 13 residues. CDR3 DNA: TGTGCCAGCAGCGTCGGGCTAGCGGGGCCCCCGGTCTTC. Translating it yields CASSVGLAGPPVF. Based on the CDR3 plus reference TRBV9 and TRBJ2-1, the full variable domain is DSGVTQTPKHLITATGQRVTLRCSPRSGDLSVYWYQQSLDQGLQFLIQYYNGEERAKGNILERFSAQQFPDLHSELNLSSLELGDSALYFCASSVGLAGPPVFGPGTRLTVL.

This clonotype was counted between two and nine times. The chain recombines TRBV18 with TRBJ1-5; D not resolved. Germline CDR1 and CDR2: KGHSH and LQKENI. V lost 2 bases and J 2 bases, leaving 16 bases between the germline ends. The CDR3 has 17 amino acids. For the CDR3, the DNA is TGTGCCAGCTCACCAGTTGGCCCCCCATCGGGCAATCAGCCCCAGCATTTT. This encodes CASSPVGPPSGNQPQHF.

This clonotype was recorded a few times. V is TRBV10-3 and J is TRBJ2-2, with 9 positions matching TRBD2. The CDR3 has 17 amino acids. Germline CDR1 is ENHRY and CDR2 is SYGVKD. The junction had 8 bases not matched to a gene; V was cut back by 6 bases and J by 0 bases. The CDR3 DNA sequence: TGTGCCATCAGGTCTGGGACTAGCAGACCGAACACCGGGGAGCTGTTTTTT. It specifies CAIRSGTSRPNTGELFF.

This clonotype occurred many times. CDR3 in amino acids: CASSYAGRSLYGYTF. Here the CDR3 DNA reads TGTGCCAGCAGTTACGCCGGACGGTCTCTATATGGCTACACCTTC. The chain links TRBV6-5 to TRBJ1-2; D remains unclear. Looked up from germline, CDR1 is MNHEY and CDR2 is SVGAGI. The CDR3 sequence is 15 residues long. V lost 2 bases to trimming and J lost 5 bases, with 15 bases between them.

The rearrangement joins TRBV5-1 to TRBJ2-1, with a tentative D call TRBD2 (6 bases). Germline CDR1 and CDR2: SGHRS and YFSETQ. The CDR3 totals 13 residues. V was shortened by 6 bases and J by 10 bases, with 17 bases between the two germline ends. CDR3 region: CASTGGPGREQFF. The CDR3 DNA is TGCGCCAGCACCGGAGGGCCTGGTCGGGAGCAGTTCTTC.

The V call is TRBV7-9, the J call TRBJ1-1; D gene ambiguous. V lost 4 bases to trimming and J lost 6 bases, with 6 bases between them. The CDR3 is made up of 11 amino acids. The V gene's germline CDR1 is SEHNR and CDR2 FQNEAQ (reference sequence). CDR3 sequence: CASSSHPEAFF. The CDR3 DNA sequence: TGTGCCAGCAGCTCACACCCTGAAGCTTTCTTT.

In this sample, this clonotype turned up a few times. The chain uses TRBV12-3 or TRBV12-4 and TRBJ1-6; 8 positions match TRBD1. J was trimmed by 10 bases and V by 4 bases; bases with no gene match: 6. This CDR3 is 14 amino acids long. The CDR3 nucleotides are TGTGCCAGCAGTTCACAGGGGGTCAGATCACCCCTCCACTTT. Amino acids: CASSSQGVRSPLHF.

In its sample, this clonotype was seen many times. The rearrangement joins TRBV20-1 to TRBJ1-2; D gene uncertain. Germline lookup yields CDR1 DFQATT and CDR2 SNEGSKA (reference sequence). Deletions cut 6 bases from V and 8 bases from J, with 13 bases between. This CDR3 is 11 amino acids long. CDR3 in amino acids: CSAGRGRGYTF. In nucleotides, the CDR3 is TGCAGTGCCGGGCGTGGGAGAGGCTACACCTTC.

This rearrangement joins TRBV9 to TRBJ2-5; TRBD2 agrees at 10 bases. This CDR3 comprises 21 residues. Losses at the gene ends were 1 base for V and 1 base for J; bases not matched to a gene: 19. Looked up from germline, CDR1 is SGDLS and CDR2 is YYNGEE. This CDR3 reads CASSVSSSGSWGGRAQETQYF. The CDR3 DNA is TGTGCCAGCAGCGTATCTTCTAGCGGGAGTTGGGGGGGCCGGGCCCAAGAGACCCAGTACTTC.

V gene TRBV10-3 combines with J gene TRBJ2-3; 12 bases line up with TRBD2. The CDR3 is made up of 14 amino acids. Unmatched junction bases numbered 3, after V lost 9 bases and J lost 2 bases. The V gene's germline CDR1 is ENHRY and CDR2 SYGVKD. The DNA for the CDR3 is TGTGCCATTGGACTAGCGGGGATCACAGATACGCAGTATTTT. Amino acid sequence: CAIGLAGITDTQYF.

Of note for this clonotype: Compared with germline, one end of the junction differs, possibly owing to a read error. As DNA, the CDR3 is TGTGCCTGCAGCGTAGATTGGGGCGCGGGGACCGGGGAGCTGTTTTTT. Protein sequence: CACSVDWGAGTGELFF. The gene calls are TRBV9 and TRBJ2-2, with D possibly being TRBD2 (6 bases). Germline values: CDR1 SGDLS, CDR2 YYNGEE. This CDR3 spans 16 amino acids. Using reference TRBV9 and TRBJ2-2 for the parts outside the CDR3, the full variable domain is DSGVTQTPKHLITATGQRVTLRCSPRSGDLSVYWYQQSLDQGLQFLIQYYNGEERAKGNILERFSAQQFPDLHSELNLSSLELGDSALYFCACSVDWGAGTGELFFGEGSRLTVL.

This clonotype has just a few counts. The gene calls are TRBV2 and TRBJ2-5; no firm D call. Germline CDR1 SNHLY, CDR2 FYNNEI. Trimming shortened V by 1 base and J by 5 bases, and 8 bases separated the two germline ends. The CDR3 totals 13 residues. CDR3 sequence: CASSEGGLETQYF. DNA of the CDR3: TGTGCCAGCAGTGAAGGTGGGCTCGAGACCCAGTACTTC.

The V and J genes are TRBV12-3 or TRBV12-4 and TRBJ2-1, with D perhaps assigned TRBD1 or TRBD2 (7 bases each). The ends were cut back, 6 bases at V and 6 bases at J, with 15 bases in the middle. The CDR3 extends over 14 amino acids. The DNA of the CDR3 is TGTGCCAGCAGATCAGGGGGGGAGAGCAATGAGCAGTTCTTC. Translating gives CASRSGGESNEQFF.

This clonotype was counted a few times. V usage is TRBV12-3 or TRBV12-4 and J usage is TRBJ2-5; 10 bases are a match to TRBD1. This CDR3 spans 14 amino acids. The ends lost 8 bases at V and 1 base at J; junction bases unmatched: 4. In DNA, the CDR3 is TGTGCCAGCCGGGACAGGGGCTTCCAAGAGACCCAGTACTTC. This sequence encodes CASRDRGFQETQYF.

This clonotype came up many times. This chain uses TRBV20-1 with TRBJ2-5; no clear D gene. The germline CDR1 and CDR2 sequences are DFQATT and SNEGSKA (reference sequence). V lost 1 base and J lost 1, with 4 bases in between. This CDR3 has 12 residues. CDR3 DNA sequence: TGCAGTGCTAGAGGGACCCAAGAGACCCAGTACTTC. Translation gives CSARGTQETQYF.

This clonotype was picked up a small number of times. V gene TRBV9 combines with J gene TRBJ2-7, with D possibly TRBD1 on 7 matching bases. Germline CDR1 is SGDLS and CDR2 is YYNGEE. Trimming stripped 0 bases from V and 2 bases from J, with 12 bases between. This CDR3 has 15 amino acids. Here the CDR3 reads CASSVDPGGTYEQYF. DNA for the CDR3: TGTGCCAGCAGCGTAGATCCAGGGGGGACCTACGAGCAGTACTTC.